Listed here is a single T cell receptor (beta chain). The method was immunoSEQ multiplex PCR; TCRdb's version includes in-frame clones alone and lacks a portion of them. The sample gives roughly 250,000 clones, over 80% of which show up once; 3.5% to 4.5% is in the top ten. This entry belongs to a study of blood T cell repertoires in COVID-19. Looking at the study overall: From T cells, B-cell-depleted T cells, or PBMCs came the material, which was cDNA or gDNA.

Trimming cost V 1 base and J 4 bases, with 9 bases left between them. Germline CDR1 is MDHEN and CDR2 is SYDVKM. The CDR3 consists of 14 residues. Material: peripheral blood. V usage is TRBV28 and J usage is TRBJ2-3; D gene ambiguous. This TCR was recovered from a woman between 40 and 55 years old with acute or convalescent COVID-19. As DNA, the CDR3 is TGTGCCAGCAGTTTATATCCGCGAGCAGATACGCAGTATTTT. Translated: CASSLYPRADTQYF.